This T cell receptor beta chain was found in a study of vaccination effects on CD4 cells after COVID-19. Study results and caveats: The study got few convalescent patients and did not collect any early post-infection timepoints.

Measured with immunoSEQ multiplex PCR; TCRdb has only the in-frame clones, and not every one. The sample includes tens of thousands of clones, just under 75% of them seen just once. Note on this clone: Its antigen is as yet unknown.

Upon completion of roughly ten days in culture, CD4+ T cells were isolated. Everyone in the study got two shots of either the BNT162b2 or mRNA-1273 vaccine. Replacing half the medium with IL-2 medium was done on days 3 and 7. The germline V gene has CDR1 LNHDA and CDR2 SQIVND (reference sequence). V lost 7 bases and J lost 5, with 20 bases in between. This CDR3 region has 15 residues. This sequence joins TRBV19 and TRBJ1-2; D might be TRBD1 (5 bases). The sample here was CD4+ T cells from PBMCs cultured without peptide, taken after COVID-19 vaccination. The source of this sequence is a human donor who received a COVID-19 vaccine. The CDR3, as DNA: TGTGCCAGTACACCGGGACCCAGGGAGCCGTATGGCTACACCTTC. This translates into CASTPGPREPYGYTF.